A selection of T cell receptor beta chains follows, all from one sample in a study of blood T cell repertoires in COVID-19. Data came from immunoSEQ multiplex PCR; TCRdb stores just in-frame clones and leaves some out. The table records about 88,000 clones, 87% of them present only once. The specimen sequenced was peripheral blood. These receptors were collected from a woman in her fifties or sixties with COVID-19, enrolled during active disease. CDR3s include the opening cysteine and the closing phenylalanine or tryptophan. Each record gives: D gene, clone size, V gene, J gene, CDR3 protein, CDR3 DNA. D genes are given only for firm matches. Size values are once, few and many counts, or a class for expanded clones, and some rows have none.

D gene: TRBD1; clone size: once; V gene: TRBV3-1/TRBV3-2; J gene: TRBJ2-3; CDR3 protein: CASSHAGGGTDTQYF; CDR3 DNA: TGTGCCAGCAGCCACGCAGGGGGAGGCACAGATACGCAGTATTTT
D gene: TRBD2; clone size: .; V gene: TRBV7-2; J gene: TRBJ2-1; CDR3 protein: CASSTLAGRLGEEQFF; CDR3 DNA: TGTGCCAGCAGCACCCTAGCGGGAAGGCTCGGGGAGGAGCAGTTCTTC
D gene: .; clone size: .; V gene: TRBV6-5; J gene: TRBJ1-1; CDR3 protein: CVAELGSEAFF; CDR3 DNA: TGTGTCGCGGAGCTGGGGAGTGAAGCTTTCTTT
D gene: .; clone size: .; V gene: TRBV9; J gene: TRBJ1-2; CDR3 protein: CASSVNGIGGYTF; CDR3 DNA: TGTGCCAGCAGCGTAAATGGCATCGGGGGCTACACCTTC
D gene: .; clone size: .; V gene: TRBV30; J gene: TRBJ1-2; CDR3 protein: CAWSSIQGNYGYTF; CDR3 DNA: TGTGCCTGGAGTTCAATACAGGGTAACTATGGCTACACCTTC
D gene: .; clone size: .; V gene: TRBV5-6; J gene: TRBJ1-1; CDR3 protein: CASSAYTRRGAEAFF; CDR3 DNA: TGTGCCAGCAGCGCGTACACAAGGAGGGGCGCTGAAGCTTTCTTT
D gene: .; clone size: .; V gene: TRBV13; J gene: TRBJ2-7; CDR3 protein: CASSGTGRAYEQYF; CDR3 DNA: TGTGCCAGTAGCGGGACAGGGCGGGCCTACGAGCAGTACTTC
D gene: TRBD1; clone size: .; V gene: TRBV6-5; J gene: TRBJ1-2; CDR3 protein: CASSPGTGRVGGYTF; CDR3 DNA: TGTGCCAGCAGTCCGGGGACAGGGAGGGTCGGTGGCTACACCTTC
D gene: .; clone size: .; V gene: TRBV18; J gene: TRBJ2-1; CDR3 protein: CASSLQYNEQFF; CDR3 DNA: TGTGCCAGCTCACTCCAGTACAATGAGCAGTTCTTC
D gene: TRBD1; clone size: .; V gene: TRBV4-1; J gene: TRBJ1-4; CDR3 protein: CASSQVQGALEKLFF; CDR3 DNA: TGCGCCAGCAGCCAAGTACAGGGGGCGCTTGAAAAACTGTTTTTT
D gene: .; clone size: .; V gene: TRBV15; J gene: TRBJ2-7; CDR3 protein: CATSRDIAGLYF; CDR3 DNA: TGTGCCACCAGCAGAGATATCGCGGGTCTGTACTTC
D gene: .; clone size: once; V gene: TRBV28; J gene: TRBJ2-7; CDR3 protein: CASRSGTNTYEQYF; CDR3 DNA: TGTGCCAGCAGGTCCGGGACAAATACCTACGAGCAGTACTTC
D gene: .; clone size: .; V gene: TRBV6-6; J gene: TRBJ2-2; CDR3 protein: CASSSPGQNTGELFF; CDR3 DNA: TGTGCCAGCAGTTCCCCGGGACAGAACACCGGGGAGCTGTTTTTT
D gene: .; clone size: .; V gene: TRBV12-3/TRBV12-4; J gene: TRBJ1-4; CDR3 protein: CASSLHRNEKLFF; CDR3 DNA: TGTGCCAGCAGTTTACACAGGAATGAAAAACTGTTTTTT
D gene: .; clone size: .; V gene: TRBV12-3/TRBV12-4; J gene: TRBJ1-3; CDR3 protein: CASLASGNTIYF; CDR3 DNA: TGTGCCAGCTTGGCATCAGGAAACACCATATATTTT
D gene: .; clone size: .; V gene: TRBV7-3; J gene: TRBJ2-2; CDR3 protein: CASSLSIGTPELFF; CDR3 DNA: TGTGCCAGCAGCTTATCCATCGGGACACCCGAGCTGTTTTTT
D gene: .; clone size: .; V gene: TRBV21-1; J gene: TRBJ2-7; CDR3 protein: CASSKASGGMIYEQYF; CDR3 DNA: TGTGCCAGCAGCAAAGCTAGCGGGGGGATGATCTACGAGCAGTACTTC
D gene: .; clone size: .; V gene: TRBV10-3; J gene: TRBJ2-2; CDR3 protein: CAIRSNTGISGELFF; CDR3 DNA: TGTGCCATCAGGTCAAACACAGGGATATCCGGGGAGCTGTTTTTT
D gene: TRBD2; clone size: once; V gene: TRBV28; J gene: TRBJ2-7; CDR3 protein: CASSLPGLAREQYF; CDR3 DNA: TGTGCCAGCAGTTTGCCGGGACTAGCTCGCGAGCAGTACTTC
D gene: .; clone size: .; V gene: TRBV5-4; J gene: TRBJ2-7; CDR3 protein: CASSPPGRPTAYEQYF; CDR3 DNA: TGTGCCAGCAGCCCCCCTGGGCGACCAACCGCCTACGAGCAGTACTTC
D gene: .; clone size: .; V gene: TRBV19; J gene: TRBJ1-1; CDR3 protein: CASSIEGGMNTEAFF; CDR3 DNA: TGTGCCAGTAGTATCGAGGGCGGGATGAACACTGAAGCTTTCTTT
D gene: TRBD2; clone size: .; V gene: TRBV9; J gene: TRBJ2-2; CDR3 protein: CASSPKAAGGLSGELFF; CDR3 DNA: TGTGCCAGCAGCCCCAAGGCGGCGGGGGGGCTCTCCGGGGAGCTGTTTTTT
D gene: .; clone size: .; V gene: TRBV24-1; J gene: TRBJ2-4; CDR3 protein: CATSDPGNQNIQYF; CDR3 DNA: TGTGCCACCAGTGATCCAGGAAACCAAAACATTCAGTACTTC
D gene: TRBD1; clone size: .; V gene: TRBV7-2; J gene: TRBJ1-2; CDR3 protein: CASRTGTGRFYGYTF; CDR3 DNA: TGTGCCAGCAGGACCGGGACAGGCCGCTTTTATGGCTACACCTTC
D gene: TRBD1; clone size: .; V gene: TRBV12-5; J gene: TRBJ1-5; CDR3 protein: CASRWDRGGQPQHF; CDR3 DNA: TGTGCTAGTAGATGGGACAGGGGAGGACAGCCCCAGCATTTT
D gene: .; clone size: .; V gene: TRBV2; J gene: TRBJ2-5; CDR3 protein: CASGRVQETQYF; CDR3 DNA: TGTGCCAGCGGTCGAGTTCAAGAGACCCAGTACTTC
D gene: TRBD1; clone size: .; V gene: TRBV18; J gene: TRBJ2-7; CDR3 protein: CASSPGTGDYEQYF; CDR3 DNA: TGTGCCAGCTCACCCGGGACAGGAGATTACGAGCAGTACTTC
D gene: .; clone size: .; V gene: TRBV7-7; J gene: TRBJ2-2; CDR3 protein: CASSPRRAGELFF; CDR3 DNA: TGTGCTAGCAGCCCCCGGAGGGCCGGGGAGCTGTTTTTT
D gene: .; clone size: once; V gene: TRBV9; J gene: TRBJ1-2; CDR3 protein: CASSVAGGAYGYTF; CDR3 DNA: TGTGCCAGCAGCGTAGCGGGGGGCGCGTATGGCTACACCTTC
D gene: .; clone size: .; V gene: TRBV7-9; J gene: TRBJ1-4; CDR3 protein: CASSQWSGSNEKLFF; CDR3 DNA: TGTGCCAGCAGCCAATGGAGCGGTTCTAATGAAAAACTGTTTTTT
D gene: .; clone size: once; V gene: TRBV9; J gene: TRBJ2-6; CDR3 protein: CASTGAGANVLTF; CDR3 DNA: TGTGCCAGCACCGGGGCTGGGGCCAACGTCCTGACTTTC
D gene: TRBD1; clone size: .; V gene: TRBV6-4; J gene: TRBJ2-1; CDR3 protein: CASSLTGGYNEQFF; CDR3 DNA: TGTGCCAGCAGTTTGACAGGGGGCTACAATGAGCAGTTCTTC
D gene: .; clone size: .; V gene: TRBV27; J gene: TRBJ1-4; CDR3 protein: CASSLPRGEKLFF; CDR3 DNA: TGTGCCAGCAGTCTCCCCAGGGGAGAAAAACTGTTTTTT
D gene: TRBD1; clone size: .; V gene: TRBV7-8; J gene: TRBJ1-4; CDR3 protein: CASSPDSTGGNEKLFF; CDR3 DNA: TGTGCCAGCAGCCCGGACAGTACAGGGGGGAATGAAAAACTGTTTTTT
D gene: .; clone size: .; V gene: TRBV12-3/TRBV12-4; J gene: TRBJ2-3; CDR3 protein: CASSPVRGTQYF; CDR3 DNA: TGTGCCAGCAGTCCCGTCCGGGGTACGCAGTATTTT
D gene: .; clone size: .; V gene: TRBV6-1; J gene: TRBJ1-1; CDR3 protein: CASSTTVNTEAFF; CDR3 DNA: TGTGCCAGCAGTACGACAGTGAACACTGAAGCTTTCTTT
D gene: .; clone size: .; V gene: TRBV9; J gene: TRBJ2-5; CDR3 protein: CASSVGPGGYQETQYF; CDR3 DNA: TGTGCCAGCAGCGTAGGGCCAGGGGGGTACCAAGAGACCCAGTACTTC
D gene: TRBD1; clone size: .; V gene: TRBV19; J gene: TRBJ2-2; CDR3 protein: CASHRDRDTGELFF; CDR3 DNA: TGTGCCAGTCACCGGGACAGGGACACCGGGGAGCTGTTTTTT
D gene: TRBD1; clone size: few; V gene: TRBV7-9; J gene: TRBJ1-1; CDR3 protein: CASSSGQGYTEAFF; CDR3 DNA: TGTGCCAGCAGCTCCGGACAGGGTTACACTGAAGCTTTCTTT
D gene: TRBD2; clone size: .; V gene: TRBV7-2; J gene: TRBJ2-2; CDR3 protein: CASSPRLAENTGELFF; CDR3 DNA: TGTGCCAGCAGCCCCAGACTAGCGGAGAACACCGGGGAGCTGTTTTTT
D gene: .; clone size: .; V gene: TRBV5-5; J gene: TRBJ2-7; CDR3 protein: CASSPEVDHSYEQYF; CDR3 DNA: TGTGCCAGCAGCCCAGAGGTAGATCACTCCTACGAGCAGTACTTC
D gene: TRBD1; clone size: .; V gene: TRBV9; J gene: TRBJ1-2; CDR3 protein: CASSVAGQGALGYTF; CDR3 DNA: TGTGCCAGCAGCGTCGCGGGACAGGGGGCGCTTGGCTACACCTTC
D gene: TRBD1; clone size: .; V gene: TRBV9; J gene: TRBJ1-4; CDR3 protein: CASSPGQDGEKLFF; CDR3 DNA: TGTGCCAGCAGCCCCGGACAGGATGGTGAAAAACTGTTTTTT
D gene: TRBD2; clone size: .; V gene: TRBV15; J gene: TRBJ2-3; CDR3 protein: CATSSRLAGATDTQYF; CDR3 DNA: TGTGCCACCAGCAGCCGACTAGCGGGGGCTACAGATACGCAGTATTTT
D gene: .; clone size: .; V gene: TRBV28; J gene: TRBJ1-2; CDR3 protein: CASSRARDYGYTF; CDR3 DNA: TGTGCCAGCTCAAGGGCCAGGGATTATGGCTACACCTTC
D gene: .; clone size: .; V gene: TRBV3-1/TRBV3-2; J gene: TRBJ1-3; CDR3 protein: CASSLGGNTIYF; CDR3 DNA: TGTGCCAGCAGCCTTGGCGGAAACACCATATATTTT
D gene: .; clone size: .; V gene: TRBV5-1; J gene: TRBJ2-7; CDR3 protein: CASSWARDYEQYF; CDR3 DNA: TGCGCCAGCAGCTGGGCGCGGGATTACGAGCAGTACTTC
D gene: TRBD2; clone size: .; V gene: TRBV27; J gene: TRBJ2-1; CDR3 protein: CASSFRLAGDNEQFF; CDR3 DNA: TGTGCCAGCAGTTTCCGGCTAGCGGGGGACAATGAGCAGTTCTTC
D gene: .; clone size: .; V gene: TRBV4-3; J gene: TRBJ1-3; CDR3 protein: CASSQDWEFSGNTIYF; CDR3 DNA: TGCGCCAGCAGCCAAGATTGGGAGTTCTCTGGAAACACCATATATTTT
D gene: .; clone size: .; V gene: TRBV7-2; J gene: TRBJ1-2; CDR3 protein: CASSPRTSNYGYTF; CDR3 DNA: TGTGCCAGCAGCCCCCGGACAAGTAACTATGGCTACACCTTC